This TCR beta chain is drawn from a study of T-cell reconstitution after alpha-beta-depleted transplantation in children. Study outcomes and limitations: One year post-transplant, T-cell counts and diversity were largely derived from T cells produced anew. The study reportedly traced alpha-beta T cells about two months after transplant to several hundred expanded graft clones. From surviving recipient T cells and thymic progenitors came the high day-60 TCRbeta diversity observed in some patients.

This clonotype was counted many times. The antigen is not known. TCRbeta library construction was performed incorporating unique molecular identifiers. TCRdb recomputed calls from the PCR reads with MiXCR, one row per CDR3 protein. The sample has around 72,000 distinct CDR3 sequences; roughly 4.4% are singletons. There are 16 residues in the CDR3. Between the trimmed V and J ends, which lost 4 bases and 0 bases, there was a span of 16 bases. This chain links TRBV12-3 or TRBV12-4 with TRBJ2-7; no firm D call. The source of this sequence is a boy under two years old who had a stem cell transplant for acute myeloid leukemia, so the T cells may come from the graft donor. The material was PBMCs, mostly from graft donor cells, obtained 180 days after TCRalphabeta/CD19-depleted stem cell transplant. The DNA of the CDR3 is TGTGCCAGCAGTTCCACCCCGGCGACGAGCTCCTACGAGCAGTACTTC. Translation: CASSSTPATSSYEQYF.